This T cell receptor (beta chain) was observed in a study of CD8 T cells in Susac syndrome. General study results and limits: The study's TCR sequencing and HLA analysis covered a relatively small number of individuals, and the study acknowledged this.

TEMRA cells were FACS-enriched and CD8+ and CD4+ T cells negatively isolated. There are 16 residues in the CDR3. CDR1 SEHNR and CDR2 FQNEAQ come from the germline V gene (reference sequence). Germline trimming cut 7 bases from V and 3 bases from J; bases unmatched to any gene: 6. Reverse transcription used about 0.45 to 1 ug RNA and random hexamers. Using its own MiXCR run on the immunoSEQ multiplex PCR reads, TCRdb lists one record per CDR3 protein. The data hold about 120,000 distinct CDR3 sequences, with around 94% observed a single time. Notes on this clonotype: Its target is not known.

The TCR originated in a human donor in good health. Sequencing was done on a sample of CD4+ T cells from PBMCs. The V call is TRBV7-9, the J call TRBJ2-6; 10 positions agree with TRBD1. In nucleotides, the CDR3 is TGTGCCAGCAACCGACAGGGGGCGGATGGGGCCAACGTCCTGACTTTC. Residues: CASNRQGADGANVLTF.